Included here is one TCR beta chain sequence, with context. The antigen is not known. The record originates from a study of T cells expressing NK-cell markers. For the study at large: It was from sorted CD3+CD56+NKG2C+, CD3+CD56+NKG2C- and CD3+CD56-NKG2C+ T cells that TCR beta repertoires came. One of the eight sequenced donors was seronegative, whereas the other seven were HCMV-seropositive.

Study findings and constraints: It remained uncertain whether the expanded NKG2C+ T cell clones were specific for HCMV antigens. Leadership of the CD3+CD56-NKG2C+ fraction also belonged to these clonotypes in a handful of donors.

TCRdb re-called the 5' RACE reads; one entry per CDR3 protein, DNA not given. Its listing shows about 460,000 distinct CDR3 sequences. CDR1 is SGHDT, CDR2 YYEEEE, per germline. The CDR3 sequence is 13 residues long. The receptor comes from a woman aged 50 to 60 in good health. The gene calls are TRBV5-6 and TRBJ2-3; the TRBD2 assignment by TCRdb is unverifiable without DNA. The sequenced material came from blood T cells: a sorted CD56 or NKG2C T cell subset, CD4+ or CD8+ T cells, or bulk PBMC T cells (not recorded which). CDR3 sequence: CASSVQGPRTQYF.